A single count supports the clone carrying this T cell receptor beta chain. Antigen: not known. Trimming removed 3 bases at V and 6 bases at J, with 19 bases between. Germline V gene data show CDR1 as DFQATT and CDR2 as SNEGSKA (reference sequence). There are 15 residues in the CDR3. The data were taken from a study of CD4 T cells in relation to SARS-CoV-2 and coronaviruses. Study-wide background: The restricting HLA molecule for shared crossreactive spike epitopes was mapped.

Unexposed donor CD4+ T cells date from 2011-2018, before the COVID-19 pandemic. The cells were cultured for 10 days before CD4+ T cells were isolated. Unexposed-donor CD4+ T cells were probed with SARS-CoV-2 S/N and four cold-coronavirus spikes, cells permitting. Only in-frame clones appear in the TCRdb table, and some are missing; sequencing was by immunoSEQ multiplex PCR. The sample lists fewer than 25,000 clones, 76% occurring once. The source is a human donor in good health. The rearrangement uses TRBV20-1 and TRBJ2-3; no firm D call. The material sequenced was CD4+ T cells from PBMCs, cultured in vitro. CDR3 sequence: CSASKPSFFGDTQYF. In nucleotides, the CDR3 is TGCAGTGCTAGTAAGCCATCGTTTTTCGGGGATACGCAGTATTTT.